This T cell receptor (beta chain) derives from a study of blood T cell repertoires in COVID-19. Whole-study context: Samples representing acute and convalescent COVID-19 were sourced from the United States, Italy and Spain.

CDR3 size: 16 residues. J gave up 4 bases and V 1 base, and 9 bases lay outside the gene matches. In germline, CDR1 is SGHNT, CDR2 YENEEA. Original processing methods: The authors estimated nucleated cell counts from reference gene primer amplification. Profiled with immunoSEQ multiplex PCR; TCRdb holds only in-frame clones, not every one. That table supplies the V and J calls and clone size; D and trimming were determined from the DNA. The sample carries over 100,000 clones, 84% recorded once. The genes are TRBV11-3 and TRBJ2-5, with 7 positions matching TRBD1. The receptor comes from a human donor in a cohort sampled during active COVID-19. Sequenced sample: peripheral blood. The CDR3 is CASSLARQGGLETQYF. The CDR3 DNA reads as TGTGCCAGCAGCTTAGCCAGACAGGGTGGTTTAGAGACCCAGTACTTC. The full variable domain, with the rest looked up from reference TRBV11-3 and TRBJ2-5, is EAGVVQSPRYKIIEKKQPVAFWCNPISGHNTLYWYLQNLGQGPELLIRYENEEAVDDSQLPKDRFSAERLKGVDSTLKIQPAELGDSAVYLCASSLARQGGLETQYFGPGTRLLVL.